Shown below are 9 T cell receptor beta chains from a single sample sequenced in a study of T cell repertoires in cytomegalovirus infection. Each CDR3 protein gets one entry after TCRdb re-called the reads with MiXCR. Seen here are more than 400,000 distinct CDR3 sequences, around a quarter observed once, and the top ten hold over 10%. Material for sequencing was PBMCs. The receptor set was obtained from a human donor in good health (CMV status not recorded). Some clones in this sample may be carry-over from other donors' samples.

The V and J genes are TRBV27 and TRBJ2-1; TRBD1 is a possible D gene (6 bases). This CDR3 is 15 amino acids long. Trimming left V 5 bases short and J 7 bases short, with 18 bases between. The V gene's germline CDR1 is MNHEY and CDR2 SMNVEV (reference sequence). The CDR3 here is CASSPYRVSENEQFF. The CDR3 nucleotides are TGTGCCAGCAGTCCTTACAGGGTATCAGAGAATGAGCAGTTCTTC.

There are a few counts of this clonotype. V and J are TRBV7-9 and TRBJ2-7, with D perhaps TRBD2 (6 bases). Germline lookup yields CDR1 SEHNR and CDR2 FQNEAQ (reference sequence). The CDR3 has 14 amino acids. Trimming removed 4 bases at V and 0 bases at J, with 10 bases between. CDR3 DNA sequence: TGTGCCAGCAGCTGGGGGGAGAACTCCTACGAGCAGTACTTC. The encoded protein is CASSWGENSYEQYF.

This clonotype was detected only a few times. This chain connects TRBV30 to TRBJ1-6; TRBD1 might be the D (5 bases). With 3 bases removed from V and 11 bases from J, the gap between germline ends came to 17 bases. CDR3 size: 14 residues. The germline CDR1 and CDR2 sequences are GTSNPN and SVGIG (reference sequence). The CDR3 loop reads CAWSSVAGGAPLHF. The CDR3 nucleotides read TGTGCCTGGAGCTCGGTCGCGGGAGGGGCACCCCTCCACTTT.

The J gene is TRBJ2-5, the V gene TRBV11-1; perhaps TRBD1 as D (5 bases). V was cut by 5 bases and J by 5 bases, with 21 bases left in between. CDR3 size: 16 residues. Germline lookup yields CDR1 SGHAT and CDR2 FQDESV (reference sequence). The CDR3 is CASSRTLTDPLETQYF. CDR3 coding DNA: TGTGCCAGCAGCCGAACGTTGACAGACCCACTCGAGACCCAGTACTTC.

This clonotype was picked up a small number of times. V is TRBV19 and J is TRBJ2-5, with TRBD1 identical over 8 bases. Germline V gene data show CDR1 as LNHDA and CDR2 as SQIVND (reference sequence). The trim removed 4 bases at V and 2 bases at J, leaving 3 bases unmatched. The CDR3 totals 14 residues. The CDR3 here is CASSKGQAQETQYF. The CDR3 DNA reads TGTGCCAGTAGTAAGGGACAGGCTCAAGAGACCCAGTACTTC.

This chain links TRBV4-3 with TRBJ2-3; D not certain. This CDR3 has 14 residues. Germline CDR1 LGHNA, CDR2 YSLEER. Trimming removed 0 bases at V and 3 bases at J, with 7 bases between. CDR3 residues: CASSQDGRTDTQYF. Written as DNA, the CDR3 is TGCGCCAGCAGCCAAGATGGCAGAACAGATACGCAGTATTTT.

This rearrangement joins TRBV10-3 to TRBJ2-2; D not resolved. CDR1 and CDR2 (germline): ENHRY, SYGVKD. Trimming pared 4 bases from V and 4 bases from J, leaving 4 bases between. This CDR3 spans 12 amino acids. CDR3 loop: CAISVGTGELFF. The CDR3, as DNA: TGTGCCATCAGTGTCGGCACCGGGGAGCTGTTTTTT.

This clonotype was recorded a few times. The V call is TRBV28, the J call TRBJ2-3, with D possibly TRBD2 on 7 matching bases. Trimming took 5 bases from V and 6 from J, leaving 21 bases between them. This CDR3 region has 16 residues. Germline assignment: CDR1 MDHEN and CDR2 SYDVKM. This chain's CDR3 is CASSPSSAGAGDTQYF. CDR3 coding DNA: TGTGCCAGCAGTCCCAGCTCCGCGGGGGCCGGGGATACGCAGTATTTT.

The rearrangement uses TRBV27 and TRBJ1-1; TRBD1 is a possible D gene (6 bases). Germline CDR1 reads MNHEY; CDR2 reads SMNVEV (reference sequence). This CDR3 has 14 residues. Trimming stripped 7 bases from V and 3 bases from J, with 15 bases between. CDR3 region: CASKAQGMYTEAFF. The CDR3 DNA reads TGTGCCAGCAAAGCACAGGGCATGTACACTGAAGCTTTCTTT.